This record concerns one T cell receptor beta chain sequence. Its antigen is not yet known. A much larger clone differs from this one at a single base, so this may be a read error. The CDR3 runs 17 amino acids, cysteine and phenylalanine included. The DNA shown is the 51-base CDR3, in frame from base 1. Looking up the germline V gene yields CDR1 SGHRS and CDR2 YFSETQ. These data belong to a study of T cells after yellow fever vaccination (dated 2019 in TCRdb). Notes on the research overall: The SMART-Seq v4 Ultra Low Input RNA kit was used to prepare libraries from fractions with low cell numbers. Two healthy male donors, one aged 18 to 30 and one aged 30 to 40 years, made up the cohort. To follow T-cell clones before and after primary and booster YFV17D yellow fever vaccination, bulk TCR alpha and beta repertoires were sequenced over time. Blood was collected at multiple timepoints before and after primary and secondary immunization, and bulk PBMC replicates and cell subsets were isolated. What the research found in general, with its limitations: Because the study included only a couple of donors, the extent to which the findings can be generalized is limited. Most clones expanded after primary vaccination were re-detected after the booster (around 96% of CD4 and around 86% of CD8), suggesting broad memory maintenance. Because abundant contaminating clonotypes from the bulk population could be contained in FACS-sorted repertoires, computational filtering was required. The secondary T-cell response was found to be weaker but faster than the primary response, with a peak reached on day 5 rather than on day 15. A small fraction of clonotypes showed up in both the CD4 and CD8 compartments, probably as a result of convergent recombination.

Taken with the paper, the label for treatment or condition translates to: live attenuated yellow fever vaccine strain. A standard Ficoll-Paque protocol was used to isolate PBMCs from peripheral blood. Dynabeads CD4 and CD8 positive selection kits were used to isolate CD4 and CD8 T-cell fractions. TriZol was used to extract RNA from bulk PBMCs, CD4 and CD8 fractions, and dextramer-positive and dextramer-negative fractions. Sequencing relied on an Illumina NovaSeq 6000. TCR cDNA was made using 5'RACE template switching, a step that added a universal primer site and unique molecular identifiers. Priming of cDNA synthesis was performed from both the TCR alpha and TCR beta constant segments. Libraries were amplified in two PCR steps, with sample barcodes and sequencing adapters added in the second step. Libraries were sequenced on Illumina HiSeq 2500 (2x100 bp) or NovaSeq (2x150 bp). In the original analysis: Demultiplexing of reads and collapsing into UMI consensus sequences were performed with MIGEC, and V(D)J alignment was carried out with MiXCR. Clonotypes responding to the vaccine were identified with edgeR on replicate PBMC samples, with the criteria of FDR below 0.01 and a log2 fold change above 5 up to day 15. Bulk clonotypes were assigned CD4 or CD8 identity according to which sequenced CD4 or CD8 repertoire held them at higher abundance. Using fastp trimming at Q25 and MiXCR clonotype assembly, TCRdb reanalyzed the public sequencing data and kept in-frame beta chains. Identical CDR3 proteins give one entry, which carries the most common genes and DNA. TCRdb, not the original authors, processed these V and J calls. This sample gives some 240,000 distinct CDR3 sequences in total; under 3.5% of them show up just once. Of the sample, 3.2% falls within the top ten clones.

The sequencing here drew on CD4+ T cells sorted from PBMCs, taken 10 days after the yellow fever booster vaccination. The sequence was obtained from a man between 18 and 29 years old who received the YFV17D yellow fever vaccine. The chain joins TRBV5-1 to TRBJ2-2; 10 middle bases align to TRBD1. The CDR3 here reads CASSLPETGGHTGQLFF. The DNA is TGCGCCAGCAGCTTGCCCGAGACAGGGGGCCATACCGGGCAGCTGTTTTTT.